The 27 T cell receptor beta chains given below trace back to one sample, sequenced in a study of breast tumors, draining lymph nodes, adjacent tissues (dated by TCRdb to between 2015 and 2016). Libraries were constructed by multiplex PCR. The listed sequencing device is Illumina HiSeq 2000. The public reads were reprocessed in TCRdb via fastp at Q25 and MiXCR, keeping in-frame beta chains. Rows with one shared CDR3 protein collapse into an entry with the most common genes and DNA. Within this sample are roughly 260,000 distinct CDR3 sequences, with around 31% of them counted one time only. The top ten constitute around 1.1% of the sample. Lymph node samples came from the axillary draining lymph nodes of breast cancer patients. Sequenced material: axillary lymph node tissue. These receptors were obtained from a female donor with breast cancer. Some clones in this sample may be carry-over from other donors' samples.

On this clonotype itself: Being one base from a much bigger clone, this may be a read error. The DNA is left out, because the CDR3 cannot be placed on it with certainty; the CDR3 is given as TCRdb lists it. V and J are TRBV9 and TRBJ2-7; the table's TRBD1 call for D was not verified on the DNA. Both ends counted, the CDR3 spans 14 residues. Germline lookup yields CDR1 SGDLS and CDR2 YYNGEE. CDR3 sequence: CASSVGTGSYEQSF.

The V gene is TRBV19, the J gene TRBJ1-1; 9 positions match TRBD1. CDR3 length equals 14 residues. Germline trimming cut 11 bases from V and 0 bases from J; bases unmatched to any gene: 7. Germline assignment: CDR1 LNHDA and CDR2 SQIVND (reference sequence). The CDR3 loop is CAVRDRELNTEAFF. The CDR3 DNA reads as TGTGCCGTACGGGACAGGGAGTTGAACACTGAAGCTTTCTTT.

This clonotype was seen repeatedly, ten times or more. V gene TRBV7-3 combines with J gene TRBJ2-3; 7 nucleotides line up with TRBD2. CDR1 is SGHTA, CDR2 FQGTGA, per germline. This CDR3 is built from 13 residues. The ends lost 8 bases at V and 2 bases at J; junction bases unmatched: 4. DNA for the CDR3: TGTGCCAGCGGGAGGGGTTCCACAGATACGCAGTATTTT. This codes for CASGRGSTDTQYF.

This clonotype has a count of ten or more. CDR3 region: CASSVAGGHQPQHF. The CDR3 coding sequence is TGTGCCAGCAGCGTAGCGGGGGGGCATCAGCCCCAGCATTTT. The chain links TRBV9 to TRBJ1-5, with D possibly matching TRBD1 (6 bases). The CDR3 is 14 amino acids. The V gene lost 0 bases and the J gene lost 5 bases, with 9 bases spanning the gap. Per the germline V gene, CDR1 is SGDLS and CDR2 is YYNGEE. Drawing the rest from reference TRBV9 and TRBJ1-5, the complete variable domain is DSGVTQTPKHLITATGQRVTLRCSPRSGDLSVYWYQQSLDQGLQFLIQYYNGEERAKGNILERFSAQQFPDLHSELNLSSLELGDSALYFCASSVAGGHQPQHFGDGTRLSIL.

With regard to this clonotype: A much larger clone sits a single nucleotide away, making a read error possible. The chain carries TRBV11-3 and TRBJ2-1, with 7 bases identical to TRBD1. The CDR3 has 17 amino acids. Trimming at V came to 5 bases and at J to 0 bases, leaving 10 bases not matched to a gene. The germline gives CDR1 SGHNT, CDR2 YENEEA. CDR3 sequence: CASSRIGGTASYNEQFF. DNA of the CDR3: TGTGCCAGCAGCCGGATAGGTGGGACAGCCTCCTACAATGAGCAGTTCTTC.

As to this clonotype: A much larger clone is a single base away; this may be a read error. The chain has TRBV11-2 and TRBJ2-2, with 9 bases fitting TRBD2. CDR1 and CDR2 from the germline V gene are SGHAT and FQNNGV. The CDR3 runs 17 residues. The CDR3 reads CASSLMQTSGYTGELLF. CDR3 nucleotide sequence: TGTGCCAGCAGCTTAATGCAGACTAGCGGATACACCGGGGAGCTGCTTTTT.

The chain is built from TRBV15 and TRBJ1-5, with D possibly being TRBD1 (6 bases). The V gene's germline CDR1 is LNHNV and CDR2 YYDKDF (reference sequence). V was cut by 10 bases and J by 4 bases, with 14 bases left in between. The length of the CDR3 is 13 residues. The CDR3 DNA is TGTGCCATGGGGCAGGGGCCGAATCAGCCCCAGCATTTT. It translates to CAMGQGPNQPQHF.

The CDR3 DNA sequence: TGTGCCTCAAAACCCCCGACACTGAACACTGAAGCTTTCTTT. Encoded protein: CASKPPTLNTEAFF. This chain links TRBV10-3 with TRBJ1-1; the D is unclear. Germline assignment: CDR1 ENHRY and CDR2 SYGVKD. Trimming left V 11 bases short and J 0 bases short, with 16 bases between. The CDR3 is 14 residues long.

This clonotype was counted ten times or more. This chain joins TRBV20-1 and TRBJ2-3; D gene ambiguous. The V end was cut by 3 bases, the J end by 1 base, with 11 bases between. The CDR3 contains 14 residues. Looked up from germline, CDR1 is DFQATT and CDR2 is SNEGSKA (reference sequence). The CDR3 DNA follows: TGCAGTGCTAGTTTCATGGAGCGCACAGATACGCAGTATTTT. This gives the protein CSASFMERTDTQYF.

The chain combines TRBV10-3 with TRBJ1-2; 9 nucleotides agree with TRBD1. The CDR3 loop spans 14 amino acids. J gave up 4 bases and V 10 bases, and 10 bases lay outside the gene matches. Germline assignment: CDR1 ENHRY and CDR2 SYGVKD. CDR3 residues: CATRGTGLTYGYTF. DNA for the CDR3: TGTGCCACTCGTGGGACAGGGCTTACCTATGGCTACACCTTC.

This clonotype was picked up many times. The gene calls are TRBV19 and TRBJ2-7; D unclear. Germline V CDR1 and CDR2: LNHDA, SQIVND (reference sequence). This CDR3 contains 14 residues. Trimming removed 3 bases at V and 0 bases at J, with 9 bases between. Here the CDR3 reads CASSIFAYSYEQYF. The CDR3 DNA reads as TGTGCCAGTAGTATTTTTGCATACTCCTACGAGCAGTACTTC.

The chain combines TRBV30 with TRBJ1-4; tentative D call: TRBD1 (5 bases). Germline V lookup: CDR1 GTSNPN, CDR2 SVGIG (reference sequence). This CDR3 spans 14 amino acids. Trimming took off 1 base at V and 5 bases at J, with 11 bases between the two ends. Here the CDR3 DNA reads TGTGCCTGGAGTGGGACAACCTACAATGAAAAACTGTTTTTT. Amino acids: CAWSGTTYNEKLFF.

Worth noting for this clonotype: This may stem from a read error, because a much larger clone lies one nucleotide away. The genes are TRBV7-9 and TRBJ2-3; D perhaps matches TRBD1 (5 bases). The CDR3 has 16 residues. CDR1 is SEHNR and CDR2 is FQNEAQ in the germline V gene (reference sequence). The CDR3 sequence is CASRALPRGFTGTQYF. CDR3 sequence (DNA): TGTGCCAGCAGGGCACTACCCCGTGGATTCACAGGTACGCAGTATTTT.

This clonotype occurred many times. The V and J genes are TRBV4-3 and TRBJ2-3; no clear D. Trimming took 0 bases from V and 2 from J, leaving 12 bases between them. The CDR3 contains 16 residues. Germline lookup yields CDR1 LGHNA and CDR2 YSLEER. The CDR3 coding sequence is TGCGCCAGCAGCCAAGACTTCTCCTTCACCACAGATACGCAGTATTTT. Amino acid sequence: CASSQDFSFTTDTQYF.

This clonotype was counted between two and nine times. Just one base apart from a much larger clone, this may be a read error. The CDR3 here is CASSFHGAGYTF. The CDR3 DNA follows: TGTGCCAGCAGCTTTCACGGGGCGGGCTACACCTTC. This chain joins TRBV13 and TRBJ1-2; maybe TRBD1 (5 bases). Germline V CDR1 and CDR2: PRHDT, FYEKMQ (reference sequence). Deletions cut 3 bases from V and 8 bases from J, with 10 bases between. The CDR3 covers 12 residues.

The chain carries TRBV9 and TRBJ1-4; possible D gene TRBD1, 6 bases. Germline V lookup: CDR1 SGDLS, CDR2 YYNGEE. This CDR3 has 15 amino acids. The V gene lost 4 bases and the J gene lost 4 bases, with 14 bases spanning the gap. CDR3 protein: CASSPGGRVNEKLFF. The DNA of the CDR3 is TGTGCCAGCAGCCCCGGGGGCAGGGTTAATGAAAAACTGTTTTTT.

This clonotype has at least ten counts. The chain carries TRBV6-5 and TRBJ2-6; D perhaps matches TRBD1 (6 bases). The germline gives CDR1 MNHEY, CDR2 SVGAGI. The CDR3 has 16 residues. The V end lost 6 bases, the J end lost 0 bases, and 12 bases lay between the germline ends. In DNA form, the CDR3 reads TGTGCCAGCAGAATCGACAGGCCCTCTGGGGCCAACGTCCTGACTTTC. Translation: CASRIDRPSGANVLTF.

In its sample, this clonotype was seen a few times. V and J are TRBV6-1 and TRBJ2-3; 9 positions match TRBD1. The junction had 6 bases not matched to a gene; V was cut back by 6 bases and J by 14 bases. CDR3 length equals 11 residues. In germline, CDR1 is MNHNS, CDR2 SASEGT. The CDR3 DNA reads as TGTGCCAGCAGGAGCGGGACAGGGCTGTATTTT. Amino acids: CASRSGTGLYF.

The count of this clonotype is one. Being one base from a much bigger clone, this may be a read error. This sequence joins TRBV11-2 and TRBJ2-1, with 9 bases fitting TRBD1. CDR1 is SGHAT and CDR2 is FQNNGV in the germline V gene. The CDR3 has 15 amino acids. The DNA of the CDR3 is TGTGCCAGCAGCTTAGATTCGGGACAGGGCAATGAGCAGCTCTTC. It is translated as CASSLDSGQGNEQLF. Based on the CDR3 plus reference TRBV11-2 and TRBJ2-1, the full variable domain is EAGVAQSPRYKIIEKRQSVAFWCNPISGHATLYWYQQILGQGPKLLIQFQNNGVVDDSQLPKDRFSAERLKGVDSTLKIQPAKLEDSAVYLCASSLDSGQGNEQLFGPGTRLTVL.

The CDR3 DNA follows: TGTGCCTGGGCTAGCGTATCCTACAATGAGCAGTTCTTC. Translating it yields CAWASVSYNEQFF. The chain employs TRBV30 and TRBJ2-1; D perhaps matches TRBD2 (6 bases). V was pared by 5 bases and J by 1 base, with 9 bases between. The V gene's germline CDR1 is GTSNPN and CDR2 SVGIG (reference sequence). There are 13 residues in the CDR3.

There are many counts of this clonotype. V gene TRBV29-1 combines with J gene TRBJ2-7, with D uncertain. CDR1 is SQVTM, CDR2 ANQGSEA, per germline. The CDR3 extends over 12 amino acids. The V end was cut by 1 base, the J end by 3 bases, with 7 bases between. CDR3 sequence (DNA): TGCAGCGTTGAAGTTGGCAGCTACGAGCAGTACTTC. It is translated as CSVEVGSYEQYF.

As to this clonotype: Being one base from a much bigger clone, this may be a read error. The chain is built from TRBV11-3 and TRBJ2-3; TRBD1 matches at 9 bases. The CDR3 has 14 residues. J lost 8 bases, V lost 5 bases, and 8 bases had no gene match. CDR1 and CDR2 from the germline V gene are SGHNT and YENEEA. The CDR3 is CASSRDRESVTQYF. In DNA form, the CDR3 reads TGTGCCAGCAGCCGGGACAGGGAATCTGTTACGCAGTATTTT.

The genes are TRBV7-2 and TRBJ2-3; maybe TRBD2 (6 bases). V dropped 4 bases and J dropped 2 bases, with 13 bases sitting between them. This CDR3 has 15 amino acids. Germline CDR1 reads SGHTA; CDR2 reads FQGNSA. CDR3: CASSSDVADTDTQYF. The CDR3 DNA follows: TGTGCCAGCAGCTCGGATGTAGCGGACACAGATACGCAGTATTTT. Filled out from reference TRBV7-2 and TRBJ2-3, the complete variable domain reads GAGVSQSPSNKVTEKGKDVELRCDPISGHTALYWYRQSLGQGLEFLIYFQGNSAPDKSGLPSDRFSAERTGGSVSTLTIQRTQQEDSAVYLCASSSDVADTDTQYFGPGTRLTVL.

This clonotype was seen at least ten times. V and J are TRBV29-1 and TRBJ2-7; possible D gene TRBD1, 5 bases. The CDR3 contains 13 residues. V was clipped by 0 bases and J by 2 bases, with 8 bases between them. Germline assignment: CDR1 SQVTM and CDR2 ANQGSEA. The CDR3 spells CSVEETGPYEQYF. In nucleotides, the CDR3 is TGCAGCGTTGAAGAAACAGGTCCCTACGAGCAGTACTTC.

This clonotype was counted at least ten times. The chain has TRBV5-1 and TRBJ2-3; D gene ambiguous. V was trimmed by 2 bases and J by 0 bases, leaving 10 bases between them. The CDR3 spans 15 residues. Germline CDR1 and CDR2: SGHRS and YFSETQ. The CDR3 DNA reads TGCGCCAGCAGCTTTCTAGGCTCTAGCACAGATACGCAGTATTTT. Encoded protein: CASSFLGSSTDTQYF. Using reference TRBV5-1 and TRBJ2-3 for the parts outside the CDR3, the full variable domain is KAGVTQTPRYLIKTRGQQVTLSCSPISGHRSVSWYQQTPGQGLQFLFEYFSETQRNKGNFPGRFSGRQFSNSRSEMNVSTLELGDSALYLCASSFLGSSTDTQYFGPGTRLTVL.

This clonotype was observed a handful of times. A read error may be the cause here, since a much bigger clone is one base away. CDR3 residues: CASSGYSTATQYF. The CDR3, as DNA: TGTGCCAGCAGCGGATACAGCACAGCTACGCAGTATTTT. The chain joins TRBV11-2 to TRBJ2-3; D remains unclear. The germline V gene has CDR1 SGHAT and CDR2 FQNNGV. There are 13 residues in the CDR3.

Of note for this clonotype: A much larger clone lies a single base off, so this may be a read error. The chain employs TRBV7-2 and TRBJ1-3; D unclear. The V gene's germline CDR1 is SGHTA and CDR2 FQGNSA. This CDR3 is built from 15 residues. The CDR3 sequence: CASSVSSGGRNTIHF. The CDR3 DNA reads TGTGCCAGCAGCGTCTCGTCGGGAGGTCGAAACACCATACATTTT.